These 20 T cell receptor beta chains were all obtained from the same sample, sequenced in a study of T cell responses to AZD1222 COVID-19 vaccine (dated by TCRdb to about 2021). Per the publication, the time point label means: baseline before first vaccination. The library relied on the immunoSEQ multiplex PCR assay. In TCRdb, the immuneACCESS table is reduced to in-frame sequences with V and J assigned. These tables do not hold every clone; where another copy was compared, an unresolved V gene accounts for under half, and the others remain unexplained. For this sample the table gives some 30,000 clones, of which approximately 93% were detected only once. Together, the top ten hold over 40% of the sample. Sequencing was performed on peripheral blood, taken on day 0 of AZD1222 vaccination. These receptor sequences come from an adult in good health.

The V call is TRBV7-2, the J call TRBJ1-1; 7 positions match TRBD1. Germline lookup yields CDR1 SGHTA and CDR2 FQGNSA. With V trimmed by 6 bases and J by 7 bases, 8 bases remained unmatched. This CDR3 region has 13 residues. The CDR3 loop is CASSYGTAIEAFF. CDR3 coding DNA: TGTGCCAGCAGTTACGGGACAGCTATTGAAGCTTTCTTT.

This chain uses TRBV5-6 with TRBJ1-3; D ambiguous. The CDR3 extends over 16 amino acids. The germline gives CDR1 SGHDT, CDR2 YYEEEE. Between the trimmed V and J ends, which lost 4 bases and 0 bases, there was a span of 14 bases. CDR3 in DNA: TGTGCCAGCAGCCGGAGGGCAGGACCCTCTGGAAACACCATATATTTT. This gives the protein CASSRRAGPSGNTIYF.

CDR3: CASSLASGQYYEQYF. In DNA form, the CDR3 reads TGTGCCAGCAGCTTAGCATCTGGACAGTACTACGAGCAGTACTTC. V and J are TRBV11-2 and TRBJ2-7; TRBD1 might be the D (6 bases). The CDR3 is 15 amino acids. From germline, CDR1 is SGHAT and CDR2 FQNNGV. Trimming took 1 base from V and 3 from J, leaving 13 bases between them.

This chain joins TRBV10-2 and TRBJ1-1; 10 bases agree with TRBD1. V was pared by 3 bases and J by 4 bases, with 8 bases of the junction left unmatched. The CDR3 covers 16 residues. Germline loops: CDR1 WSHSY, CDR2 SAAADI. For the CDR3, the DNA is TGCGCCAGCAGTGACCGACAGGGGGCGGGGGGCACTGAAGCTTTCTTT. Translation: CASSDRQGAGGTEAFF.

The chain's CDR3 is CASSLAAGTNYEQYF. CDR3 bases: TGTGCCAGCAGCTTAGCAGCAGGGACCAACTACGAGCAGTACTTC. The chain employs TRBV7-2 and TRBJ2-7; either TRBD1 or TRBD2 may fit D (5 bases each). The V end lost 0 bases, the J end lost 3 bases, and 12 bases lay between the germline ends. This CDR3 contains 15 residues. Germline assignment: CDR1 SGHTA and CDR2 FQGNSA.

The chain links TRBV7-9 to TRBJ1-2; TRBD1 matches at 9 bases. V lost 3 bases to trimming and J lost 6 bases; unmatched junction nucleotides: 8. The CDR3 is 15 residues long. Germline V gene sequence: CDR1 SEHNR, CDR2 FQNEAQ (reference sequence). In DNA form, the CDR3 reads TGTGCCAGCAGCTTTGGGGACAGGGCAGGGAATGGCTACACCTTC. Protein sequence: CASSFGDRAGNGYTF.

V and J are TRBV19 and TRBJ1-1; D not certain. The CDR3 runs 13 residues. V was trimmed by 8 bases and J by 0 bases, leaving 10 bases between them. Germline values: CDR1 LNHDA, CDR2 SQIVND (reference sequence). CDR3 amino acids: CASVPSVNTEAFF. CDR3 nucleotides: TGTGCCAGTGTTCCAAGCGTGAACACTGAAGCTTTCTTT.

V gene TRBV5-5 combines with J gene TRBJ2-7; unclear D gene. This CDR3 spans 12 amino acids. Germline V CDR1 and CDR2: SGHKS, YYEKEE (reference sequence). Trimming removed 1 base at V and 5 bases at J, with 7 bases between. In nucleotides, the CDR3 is TGTGCCAGCAGCTTGTACCCGGACGAGCAGTACTTC. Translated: CASSLYPDEQYF.

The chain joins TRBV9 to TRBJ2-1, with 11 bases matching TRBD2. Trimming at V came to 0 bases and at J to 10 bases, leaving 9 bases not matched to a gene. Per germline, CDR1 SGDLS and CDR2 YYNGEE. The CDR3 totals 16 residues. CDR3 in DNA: TGTGCCAGCAGCGTAGCTGGTAGCGGGGGGGCCCGGGAGCAGTTCTTC. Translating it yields CASSVAGSGGAREQFF.

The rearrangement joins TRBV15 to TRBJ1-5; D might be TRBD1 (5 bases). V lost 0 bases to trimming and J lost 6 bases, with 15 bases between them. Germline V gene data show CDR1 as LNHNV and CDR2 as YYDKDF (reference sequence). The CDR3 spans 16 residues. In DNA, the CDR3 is TGTGCCACCAGCAGAGATATTGGGCAGGGTAGTCAGCCCCAGCATTTT. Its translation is CATSRDIGQGSQPQHF. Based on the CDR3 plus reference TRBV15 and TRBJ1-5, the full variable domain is DAMVIQNPRYQVTQFGKPVTLSCSQTLNHNVMYWYQQKSSQAPKLLFHYYDKDFNNEADTPDNFQSRRPNTSFCFLDIRSPGLGDTAMYLCATSRDIGQGSQPQHFGDGTRLSIL.

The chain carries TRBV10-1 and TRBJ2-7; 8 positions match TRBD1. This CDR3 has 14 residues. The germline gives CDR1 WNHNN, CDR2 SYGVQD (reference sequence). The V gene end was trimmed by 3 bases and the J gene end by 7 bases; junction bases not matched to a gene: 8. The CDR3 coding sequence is TGCGCCAGCAGTGAACCAGGGGGCTTAGGGGAGCAGTACTTC. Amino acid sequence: CASSEPGGLGEQYF.

In DNA, the CDR3 is TGTGCCAGCAGGCCAATCCTCGAATCTAACGGCTACACCTTC. Encoded protein: CASRPILESNGYTF. This chain links TRBV5-4 with TRBJ1-2, with D hard to call. Trimming removed 5 bases from V and 8 bases from J, with 19 bases in between. The germline V gene has CDR1 SGHNT and CDR2 YYREEE (reference sequence). The CDR3 totals 14 residues.

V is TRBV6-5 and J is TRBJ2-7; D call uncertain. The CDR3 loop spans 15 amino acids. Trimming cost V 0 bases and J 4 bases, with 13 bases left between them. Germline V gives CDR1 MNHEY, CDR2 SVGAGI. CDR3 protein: CASSYSTEREYEQYF. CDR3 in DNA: TGTGCCAGCAGTTACTCTACGGAGAGAGAGTACGAGCAGTACTTC.

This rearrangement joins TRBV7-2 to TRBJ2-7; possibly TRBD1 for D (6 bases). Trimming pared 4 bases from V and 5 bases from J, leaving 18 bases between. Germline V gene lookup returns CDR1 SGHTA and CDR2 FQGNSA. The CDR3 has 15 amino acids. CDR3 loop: CASSSPDRFVHEQYF. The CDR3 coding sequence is TGTGCCAGCAGCTCCCCAGACAGGTTTGTCCACGAGCAGTACTTC.

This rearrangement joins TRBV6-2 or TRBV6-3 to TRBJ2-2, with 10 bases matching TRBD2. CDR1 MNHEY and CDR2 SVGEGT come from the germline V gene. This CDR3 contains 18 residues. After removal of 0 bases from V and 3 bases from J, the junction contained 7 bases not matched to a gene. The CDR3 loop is CASSYSRLAGADTGELFF. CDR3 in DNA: TGTGCCAGCAGTTACTCGAGGCTAGCGGGGGCGGACACCGGGGAGCTGTTTTTT.

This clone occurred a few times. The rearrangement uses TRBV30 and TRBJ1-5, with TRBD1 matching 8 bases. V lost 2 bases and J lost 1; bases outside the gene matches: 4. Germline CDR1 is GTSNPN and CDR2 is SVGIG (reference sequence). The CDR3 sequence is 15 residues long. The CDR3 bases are TGTGCCTGGAGTCAGGGGGCCTGGAGCAATCAGCCCCAGCATTTT. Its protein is CAWSQGAWSNQPQHF.

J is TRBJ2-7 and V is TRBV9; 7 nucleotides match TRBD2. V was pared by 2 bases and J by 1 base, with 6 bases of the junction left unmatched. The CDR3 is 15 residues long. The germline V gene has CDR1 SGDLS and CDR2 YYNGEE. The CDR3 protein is CASSVAGGLSYEQYF. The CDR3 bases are TGTGCCAGCAGCGTCGCCGGGGGGTTATCCTACGAGCAGTACTTC.

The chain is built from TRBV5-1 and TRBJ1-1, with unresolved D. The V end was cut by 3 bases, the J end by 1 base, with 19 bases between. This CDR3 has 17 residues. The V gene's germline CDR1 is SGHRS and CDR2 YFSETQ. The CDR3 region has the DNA TGCGCCAGCAGCTCTGGAGGATTCGGCAGATCGAACACTGAAGCTTTCTTT. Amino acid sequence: CASSSGGFGRSNTEAFF. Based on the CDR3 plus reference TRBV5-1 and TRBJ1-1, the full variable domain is KAGVTQTPRYLIKTRGQQVTLSCSPISGHRSVSWYQQTPGQGLQFLFEYFSETQRNKGNFPGRFSGRQFSNSRSEMNVSTLELGDSALYLCASSSGGFGRSNTEAFFGQGTRLTVV.

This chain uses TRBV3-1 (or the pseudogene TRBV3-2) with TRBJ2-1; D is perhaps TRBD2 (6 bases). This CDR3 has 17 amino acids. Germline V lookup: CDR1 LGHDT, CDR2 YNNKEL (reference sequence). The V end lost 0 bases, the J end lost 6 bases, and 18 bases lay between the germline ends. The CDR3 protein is CASSQDSGPTLGNEQFF. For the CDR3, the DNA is TGTGCCAGCAGCCAAGATAGCGGACCGACCTTGGGCAATGAGCAGTTCTTC.

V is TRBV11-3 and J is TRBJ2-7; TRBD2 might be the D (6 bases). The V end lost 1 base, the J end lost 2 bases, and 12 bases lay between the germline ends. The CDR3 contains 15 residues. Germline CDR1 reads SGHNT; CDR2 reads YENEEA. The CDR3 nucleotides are TGTGCCAGCAGCTTAGGGCCGGGGGTCGCCTACGAGCAGTACTTC. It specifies CASSLGPGVAYEQYF.